This TCR beta chain was retrieved from a study of blood T cell repertoires in COVID-19. The V gene lost 4 bases and the J gene lost 7 bases, with 13 bases spanning the gap. CDR3 length: 14 amino acids. Germline CDR1 is SGHNT and CDR2 is YENEEA. This clone was detected only once. Assay: immunoSEQ multiplex PCR; the TCRdb copy retains only in-frame clones and omits some. The table has approximately 150,000 clones, 86% seen once. The receptor's source is a woman aged 60 to 75 with acute or convalescent COVID-19. The chain couples TRBV11-3 to TRBJ1-4, with a weak D call TRBD1 (6 bases). Sequencing used peripheral blood. The CDR3 sequence: CASSSGTSLEKLFF. DNA for the CDR3: TGTGCCAGCAGCTCCGGGACAAGCCTTGAAAAACTGTTTTTT.